The 28 T cell receptor beta chains given below trace back to one sample, sequenced in a study of cytomegalovirus exposure and HLA in healthy donors. A multiplex PCR was run with 60 Vbeta primers and 13 Jbeta primers. Profiling relied on immunoSEQ multiplex PCR, and the TCRdb table lists in-frame clones only, not all of them. This sample contains about 210,000 clones. Sequenced: PBMCs. The receptors shown here come from a woman aged 25 to 39 in good health and CMV-seropositive.

This chain links TRBV7-6 with TRBJ2-7; 8 nucleotides line up with TRBD1. Unmatched junction bases numbered 0, after V lost 1 base and J lost 1 base. In germline, CDR1 is SGHVS, CDR2 FNYEAQ. This CDR3 region has 14 residues. The CDR3 loop reads CASSLGTGSYEQYF. For the CDR3, the DNA is TGTGCCAGCAGCTTAGGGACAGGGTCCTACGAGCAGTACTTC.

The rearrangement joins TRBV6-1 to TRBJ2-7, with D maybe TRBD2 (5 bases). This CDR3 region has 15 residues. Germline CDR1 is MNHNS and CDR2 is SASEGT. V lost 2 bases and J lost 3, with 14 bases in between. As DNA, the CDR3 is TGTGCCAGCAGTGAAATCGGGATGACACGCTACGAGCAGTACTTC. This gives the protein CASSEIGMTRYEQYF.

The chain joins TRBV29-1 to TRBJ2-2; 7 nucleotides line up with TRBD1. The CDR3 spans 16 residues. V lost 4 bases to trimming and J lost 1 base; unmatched junction nucleotides: 9. CDR1 and CDR2 (germline): SQVTM, ANQGSEA. The CDR3 DNA reads TGCAGCGTTGCGACAGGGTGGGGGTTGAACACCGGGGAGCTGTTTTTT. Protein product: CSVATGWGLNTGELFF.

The rearrangement links TRBV30 to TRBJ2-3; maybe TRBD2 (5 bases). Germline loops: CDR1 GTSNPN, CDR2 SVGIG (reference sequence). This CDR3 is 13 amino acids long. Trimming stripped 5 bases from V and 9 bases from J, with 18 bases between. The chain's CDR3 is CAWEGGARETQYF. The CDR3 region has the DNA TGTGCCTGGGAAGGAGGTGCACGAGAGACGCAGTATTTT. The variable domain in full, with the rest retrieved from reference TRBV30 and TRBJ2-3, is SQTIHQWPATLVQPVGSPLSLECTVEGTSNPNLYWYRQAAGRGLQLLFYSVGIGQISSEVPQNLSASRPQDRQFILSSKKLLLSDSGFYLCAWEGGARETQYFGPGTRLTVL.

The chain combines TRBV5-1 with TRBJ2-1; 12 nucleotides line up with TRBD2. CDR1 and CDR2 from the germline V gene are SGHRS and YFSETQ. The CDR3 has 15 residues. V shed 3 bases, J shed 5 bases, and the junction held 3 bases outside the gene matches. In DNA, the CDR3 is TGCGCCAGCAGCTGGGGACTAGCGGGTAACAATGAGCAGTTCTTC. This encodes CASSWGLAGNNEQFF.

The chain combines TRBV15 with TRBJ2-5; D is uncertain. Deletions cut 3 bases from V and 0 bases from J, with 11 bases between. This CDR3 has 15 residues. Germline V CDR1 and CDR2: LNHNV, YYDKDF (reference sequence). The CDR3 nucleotides read TGTGCCACCAGCAGCGAATTTCAGTACCAAGAGACCCAGTACTTC. Its protein is CATSSEFQYQETQYF.

The rearrangement joins TRBV6-1 to TRBJ1-1, with D hard to call. The CDR3 has 13 amino acids. Germline V gives CDR1 MNHNS, CDR2 SASEGT. Deletions cut 6 bases from V and 3 bases from J, with 11 bases between. The CDR3 reads CASRLIEDTEAFF. Written as DNA, the CDR3 is TGTGCCAGCAGACTGATTGAGGACACTGAAGCTTTCTTT.

With regard to this clone: Other DNA sequences in the same sample also yield this CDR3. The rearrangement links TRBV19 to TRBJ1-5; perhaps TRBD1 as D (6 bases). This CDR3 is 15 amino acids long. V lost 3 bases to trimming and J lost 2 bases, with 11 bases between them. The germline V gene has CDR1 LNHDA and CDR2 SQIVND (reference sequence). CDR3 sequence: CASSIGGGGNQPQHF. The CDR3 DNA is TGTGCCAGTAGTATTGGGGGCGGAGGCAATCAGCCCCAGCATTTT.

V usage is TRBV7-9 and J usage is TRBJ1-1, with 8 bases matching TRBD1. The V and J ends lost 7 bases and 5 bases, in that order; junction bases with no gene match: 9. The germline CDR1 and CDR2 sequences are SEHNR and FQNEAQ (reference sequence). This CDR3 has 14 residues. CDR3 sequence: CASIGGQGGTEAFF. The DNA of the CDR3 is TGTGCCAGCATCGGAGGACAGGGTGGTACTGAAGCTTTCTTT. Using reference TRBV7-9 and TRBJ1-1 for the parts outside the CDR3, the full variable domain is DTGVSQNPRHKITKRGQNVTFRCDPISEHNRLYWYRQTLGQGPEFLTYFQNEAQLEKSRLLSDRFSAERPKGSFSTLEIQRTEQGDSAMYLCASIGGQGGTEAFFGQGTRLTVV.

The chain joins TRBV7-9 to TRBJ1-4; TRBD1 aligns across 7 bases. Trimming removed 4 bases from V and 3 bases from J; junction bases left unmatched: 8. The CDR3 contains 16 residues. Germline V lookup: CDR1 SEHNR, CDR2 FQNEAQ (reference sequence). CDR3 residues: CASSSSPGQSNEKLFF. The CDR3 nucleotides read TGTGCCAGCAGCTCCAGTCCGGGACAGTCTAATGAAAAACTGTTTTTT.

The CDR3 sequence: CASSVAPGLQYAEAFF. The CDR3 DNA follows: TGTGCCAGCAGCGTGGCTCCGGGACTGCAATACGCTGAAGCTTTCTTT. This sequence joins TRBV5-4 and TRBJ1-1; a weak D match, TRBD1 (5 bases). CDR1 and CDR2 (germline): SGHNT, YYREEE (reference sequence). V was trimmed by 4 bases and J by 6 bases, leaving 22 bases between them. The CDR3 covers 16 residues.

V and J are TRBV28 and TRBJ1-5, with unresolved D. Germline V gives CDR1 MDHEN, CDR2 SYDVKM. The CDR3 runs to 16 residues. Trimming removed 1 base from V and 1 base from J, with 11 bases in between. The CDR3 reads CASSLFGVWSNQPQHF. The CDR3 DNA follows: TGTGCCAGCAGTTTATTTGGAGTCTGGAGCAATCAGCCCCAGCATTTT.

This chain joins TRBV5-1 and TRBJ2-2; D is possibly TRBD1 (5 bases). Germline values: CDR1 SGHRS, CDR2 YFSETQ. V was trimmed by 4 bases and J by 4 bases, leaving 8 bases between them. The CDR3 loop spans 13 amino acids. Written as DNA, the CDR3 is TGCGCCAGCAGCCCGACAGTCACCGGGGAGCTGTTTTTT. This translates into CASSPTVTGELFF.

The chain uses TRBV27 and TRBJ2-3; TRBD1 matches at 9 bases. Germline-derived CDR1 and CDR2 are MNHEY and SMNVEV (reference sequence). This CDR3 is built from 16 residues. The junction had 12 bases not matched to a gene; V was cut back by 8 bases and J by 3 bases. This CDR3 reads CASYKRLQGATDTQYF. CDR3 bases: TGTGCCAGCTATAAACGATTACAGGGGGCTACAGATACGCAGTATTTT.

In DNA form, the CDR3 reads TGTGCCAGCAGCTTAGGCGAGAACACTGAAGCTTTCTTT. Encoded protein: CASSLGENTEAFF. The chain is built from TRBV7-2 and TRBJ1-1, with D unclear. The CDR3 contains 13 residues. Germline V lookup: CDR1 SGHTA, CDR2 FQGNSA. V was pared by 1 base and J by 1 base, with 4 bases between. The full variable domain, with the rest looked up from reference TRBV7-2 and TRBJ1-1, is GAGVSQSPSNKVTEKGKDVELRCDPISGHTALYWYRQSLGQGLEFLIYFQGNSAPDKSGLPSDRFSAERTGGSVSTLTIQRTQQEDSAVYLCASSLGENTEAFFGQGTRLTVV.

The chain has TRBV5-5 and TRBJ1-5, with 7 bases identical to TRBD1. The CDR3 runs to 14 residues. Germline V lookup: CDR1 SGHKS, CDR2 YYEKEE (reference sequence). The ends lost 3 bases at V and 4 bases at J; junction bases unmatched: 4. CDR3 DNA sequence: TGTGCCAGCAGCTCGGGACAGTTTAATCAGCCCCAGCATTTT. Its translation is CASSSGQFNQPQHF.

V usage is TRBV27 and J usage is TRBJ1-5, with TRBD1 matching 8 bases. CDR1 and CDR2 (germline): MNHEY, SMNVEV (reference sequence). This CDR3 contains 21 residues. The ends lost 5 bases at V and 0 bases at J; junction bases unmatched: 21. CDR3 DNA sequence: TGTGCCAGCAGTCCCACTGGAGGCAGGGGGCTTTGGACAACTAGCAATCAGCCCCAGCATTTT. This translates into CASSPTGGRGLWTTSNQPQHF.

The rearrangement links TRBV7-2 to TRBJ2-1; D is perhaps TRBD2 (6 bases). Germline V gives CDR1 SGHTA, CDR2 FQGNSA. The CDR3 covers 15 residues. V was pared by 5 bases and J by 10 bases, with 21 bases between. The CDR3 sequence is CASSPVAARTGEQFF. CDR3 coding DNA: TGTGCCAGCAGCCCAGTAGCGGCTAGGACCGGGGAGCAGTTCTTC. Looking up the rest from reference TRBV7-2 and TRBJ2-1 gives the full variable domain: GAGVSQSPSNKVTEKGKDVELRCDPISGHTALYWYRQSLGQGLEFLIYFQGNSAPDKSGLPSDRFSAERTGGSVSTLTIQRTQQEDSAVYLCASSPVAARTGEQFFGPGTRLTVL.

The chain combines TRBV5-8 with TRBJ2-1, with 8 positions matching TRBD2. The trim removed 2 bases at V and 4 bases at J, leaving 5 bases unmatched. This CDR3 is 15 amino acids long. Germline V gene lookup returns CDR1 SGHTS and CDR2 YDEGEE. As DNA, the CDR3 is TGTGCCAGCAGCTTCGGAGCGGGAGAGTACAATGAGCAGTTCTTC. Translated: CASSFGAGEYNEQFF. Full variable domain (rest looked up from reference TRBV5-8 and TRBJ2-1): EAGVTQSPTHLIKTRGQQATLRCSPISGHTSVYWYQQALGLGLQFLLWYDEGEERNRGNFPPRFSGRQFPNYSSELNVNALELEDSALYLCASSFGAGEYNEQFFGPGTRLTVL.

The chain links TRBV6-6 to TRBJ2-1; 8 bases are shared with TRBD1. Germline V gene lookup returns CDR1 MNHNY and CDR2 SVGAGI (reference sequence). The ends lost 8 bases at V and 12 bases at J; junction bases unmatched: 6. The CDR3 is 11 residues long. The CDR3 here is CASGSGTGQFF. The CDR3 region has the DNA TGTGCCAGCGGCTCCGGGACAGGGCAGTTCTTC.

The gene calls are TRBV7-7 and TRBJ2-1, with 8 nucleotides matching TRBD2. This CDR3 comprises 16 residues. Losses at the gene ends were 5 bases for V and 4 bases for J; bases not matched to a gene: 10. Germline V lookup: CDR1 SSHAT, CDR2 FNYEAQ (reference sequence). CDR3 DNA sequence: TGTGCCAGCAGCCCCCCGCCAGCGGGGGTTTACAATGAGCAGTTCTTC. It yields the protein CASSPPPAGVYNEQFF.

This sequence joins TRBV14 and TRBJ2-7; possible D gene TRBD2, 6 bases. Germline V CDR1 and CDR2: SGHDN, FVKESK. Between the trimmed V and J ends, which lost 1 base and 3 bases, there was a span of 13 bases. The CDR3 is 15 amino acids. Here the CDR3 DNA reads TGTGCCAGCAGCCAAGTTTTCCTAGCGAGCTACGAGCAGTACTTC. Its protein product is CASSQVFLASYEQYF.

This chain links TRBV11-2 with TRBJ1-3; possibly TRBD1 for D (6 bases). The CDR3 is made up of 15 amino acids. Trimming took off 5 bases at V and 2 bases at J, with 13 bases between the two ends. Germline V CDR1 and CDR2: SGHAT, FQNNGV. For the CDR3, the DNA is TGTGCCAGCAGCACACAGGGTGCAACTGGAAACACCATATATTTT. It translates to CASSTQGATGNTIYF.

The gene calls are TRBV27 and TRBJ2-2, with 9 bases fitting TRBD2. V lost 0 bases, J lost 5 bases, and 4 bases stayed unmatched. Germline CDR1 is MNHEY and CDR2 is SMNVEV (reference sequence). The CDR3 loop spans 16 amino acids. CDR3 in DNA: TGTGCCAGCAGTTTATCGCCTAGCGGGGATACCGGGGAGCTGTTTTTT. Translating gives CASSLSPSGDTGELFF.

The chain couples TRBV2 to TRBJ1-4; 9 bases agree with TRBD1. This CDR3 comprises 14 residues. The V segment lost 7 bases and the J segment 7 bases; nucleotides outside the gene matches: 7. Per the germline V gene, CDR1 is SNHLY and CDR2 is FYNNEI. CDR3 protein: CASKSGQGGEKLFF. Here the CDR3 DNA reads TGTGCCAGCAAGTCGGGACAGGGTGGTGAAAAACTGTTTTTT.

About this clone: The identical CDR3 is also encoded by other nucleotide sequences in the sample. CDR3 sequence (DNA): TGTGCCAGCAGCCCCGACTCTATGAACACTGAAGCTTTCTTT. Translated: CASSPDSMNTEAFF. This chain connects TRBV7-9 to TRBJ1-1; D unresolved. CDR3 length: 14 residues. The V gene lost 5 bases and the J gene lost 0 bases, with 10 bases spanning the gap. Per germline, CDR1 SEHNR and CDR2 FQNEAQ (reference sequence).

V gene TRBV28 combines with J gene TRBJ2-7; TRBD2 aligns across 11 bases. Germline CDR1 is MDHEN and CDR2 is SYDVKM. CDR3 length: 16 residues. V gave up 4 bases and J gave up 2 bases; unmatched junction bases: 7. The DNA for the CDR3 is TGTGCCAGCAGTTCAGAAATAGCGGGAGGGCCCTACGAGCAGTACTTC. Translating gives CASSSEIAGGPYEQYF.

The V call is TRBV7-9, the J call TRBJ1-4, with a weak D call TRBD1 (6 bases). The CDR3 is 16 amino acids. V dropped 6 bases and J dropped 0 bases, with 14 bases sitting between them. From germline, CDR1 is SEHNR and CDR2 FQNEAQ (reference sequence). The CDR3 sequence is CASSPTGWTTNEKLFF. The CDR3 nucleotides read TGTGCCAGCAGTCCTACAGGGTGGACAACTAATGAAAAACTGTTTTTT.